Described below is a single T cell receptor beta chain sequence and its context. The target antigen is unknown. The record originates from a study of PD-L1 blockade in urothelial cancer. Across the study: From 0 to 3 prior chemotherapy regimens had been given to the patients. Blood samples contained a median about 130,000 T cells.

Data came from immunoSEQ multiplex PCR; TCRdb stores just in-frame clones and leaves some out. The top ten hold 1.6% of the sample, which has 98,000 or so clones, 90% seen once. V lost 5 bases, J lost 4 bases, and 13 bases stayed unmatched. CDR3 size: 16 residues. Germline V gene lookup returns CDR1 KGHSY and CDR2 FQNENV. The time point denotes: pretreatment peripheral blood. Study results and limitations: Durable-benefit patients expanded tumor-associated blood clones more at 3 weeks.

This sample comprised PBMCs, obtained around atezolizumab (anti-PD-L1) treatment. The chain combines TRBV16 with TRBJ2-7; 8 positions agree with TRBD1. This TCR was recovered from a man aged 55 to 70 with urothelial cancer. CDR3 nucleotide sequence: TGTGCCAGCAGCGGTCTCAGTGGCAGGGGGCGATACGAGCAGTACTTC. Translation gives CASSGLSGRGRYEQYF.